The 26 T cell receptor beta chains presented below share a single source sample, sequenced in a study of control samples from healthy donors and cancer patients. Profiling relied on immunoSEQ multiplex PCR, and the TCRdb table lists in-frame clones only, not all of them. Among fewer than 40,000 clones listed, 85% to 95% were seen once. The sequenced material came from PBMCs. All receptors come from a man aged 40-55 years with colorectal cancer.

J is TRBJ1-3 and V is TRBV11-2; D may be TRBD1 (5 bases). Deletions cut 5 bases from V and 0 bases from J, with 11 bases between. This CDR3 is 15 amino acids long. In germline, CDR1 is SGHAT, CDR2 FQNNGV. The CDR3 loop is CASSRDGDSGNTIYF. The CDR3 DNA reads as TGTGCCAGCAGCCGGGACGGAGACTCTGGAAACACCATATATTTT.

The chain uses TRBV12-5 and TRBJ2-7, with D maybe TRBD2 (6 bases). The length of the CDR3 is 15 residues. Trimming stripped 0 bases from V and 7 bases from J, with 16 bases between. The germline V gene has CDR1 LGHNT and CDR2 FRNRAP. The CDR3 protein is CASGLVPGGSEEQYF. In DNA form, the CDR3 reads TGTGCTAGTGGTTTGGTTCCCGGGGGATCAGAGGAGCAGTACTTC.

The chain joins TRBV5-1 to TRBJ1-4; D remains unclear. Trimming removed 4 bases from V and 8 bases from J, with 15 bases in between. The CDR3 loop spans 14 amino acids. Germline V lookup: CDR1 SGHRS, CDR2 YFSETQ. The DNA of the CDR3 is TGCGCCAGCAGCCTCGACCCCTTCCAGGAAAAACTGTTTTTT. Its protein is CASSLDPFQEKLFF.

The chain's CDR3 is CASSLPSGDSNEQFF. The CDR3 coding sequence is TGCGCCAGCAGCTTGCCTAGCGGGGATTCCAATGAGCAGTTCTTC. The chain employs TRBV5-1 and TRBJ2-1; 9 nucleotides align to TRBD2. Trimming took 1 base from V and 6 from J; bases not matched to a gene: 5. The germline V gene encodes CDR1 SGHRS and CDR2 YFSETQ. This CDR3 has 15 amino acids.

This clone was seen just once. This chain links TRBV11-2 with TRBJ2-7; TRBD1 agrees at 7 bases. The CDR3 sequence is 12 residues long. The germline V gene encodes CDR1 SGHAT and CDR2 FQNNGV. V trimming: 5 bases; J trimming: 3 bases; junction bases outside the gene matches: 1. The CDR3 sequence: CASSGDSYEQYF. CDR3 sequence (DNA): TGTGCCAGCAGCGGGGACAGCTACGAGCAGTACTTC.

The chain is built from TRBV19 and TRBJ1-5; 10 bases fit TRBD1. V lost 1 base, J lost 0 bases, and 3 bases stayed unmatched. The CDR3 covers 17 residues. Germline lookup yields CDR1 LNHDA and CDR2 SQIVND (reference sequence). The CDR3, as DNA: TGTGCCAGTAGTATAGGACAGGGGGCCTCTAGCAATCAGCCCCAGCATTTT. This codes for CASSIGQGASSNQPQHF. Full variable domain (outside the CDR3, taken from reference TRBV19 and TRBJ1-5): DGGITQSPKYLFRKEGQNVTLSCEQNLNHDAMYWYRQDPGQGLRLIYYSQIVNDFQKGDIAEGYSVSREKKESFPLTVTSAQKNPTAFYLCASSIGQGASSNQPQHFGDGTRLSIL.

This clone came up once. The CDR3 coding sequence is TGTGCCAGCAGTTACTCGAGGGTAGAGTTCTACGAGCAGTACTTC. Encoded protein: CASSYSRVEFYEQYF. The rearrangement joins TRBV6-5 to TRBJ2-7; D is perhaps TRBD2 (5 bases). This CDR3 spans 15 amino acids. V lost 0 bases to trimming and J lost 3 bases, with 12 bases between them. Germline lookup yields CDR1 MNHEY and CDR2 SVGAGI.

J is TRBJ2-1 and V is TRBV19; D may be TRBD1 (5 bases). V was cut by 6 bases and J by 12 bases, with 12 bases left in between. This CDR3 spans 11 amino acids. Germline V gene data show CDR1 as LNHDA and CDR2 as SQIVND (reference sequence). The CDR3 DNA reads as TGTGCCAGTAGCGACAGTCAGTGGCAGTTCTTC. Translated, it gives CASSDSQWQFF.

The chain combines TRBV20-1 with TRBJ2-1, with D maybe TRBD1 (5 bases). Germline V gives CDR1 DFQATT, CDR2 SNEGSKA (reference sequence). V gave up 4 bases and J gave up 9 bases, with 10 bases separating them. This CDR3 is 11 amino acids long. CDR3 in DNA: TGCAGTGCTACCTCAGGGATTGAGCAGTTCTTC. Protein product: CSATSGIEQFF.

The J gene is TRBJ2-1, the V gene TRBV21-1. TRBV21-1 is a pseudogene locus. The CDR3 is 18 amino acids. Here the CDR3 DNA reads TGTGCCAGCAGCAAAGAAAGGAGCATCAGGTCTACTCACAATGAGCAGTTCTTC. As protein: CASSKERSIRSTHNEQFF.

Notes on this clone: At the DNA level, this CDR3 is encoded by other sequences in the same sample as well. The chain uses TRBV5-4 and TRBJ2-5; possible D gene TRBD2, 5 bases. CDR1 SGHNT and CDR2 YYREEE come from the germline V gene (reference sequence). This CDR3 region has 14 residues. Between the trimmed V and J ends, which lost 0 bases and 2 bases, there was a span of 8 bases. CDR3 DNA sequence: TGTGCCAGCAGCTTGGCCGGGGTGCAAGAGACCCAGTACTTC. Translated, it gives CASSLAGVQETQYF.

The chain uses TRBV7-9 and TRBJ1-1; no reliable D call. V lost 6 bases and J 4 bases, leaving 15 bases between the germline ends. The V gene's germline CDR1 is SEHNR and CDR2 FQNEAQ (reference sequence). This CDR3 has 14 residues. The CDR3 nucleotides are TGTGCCAGCAGAGACCGTCGGGCGGTCACTGAAGCTTTCTTT. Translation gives CASRDRRAVTEAFF.

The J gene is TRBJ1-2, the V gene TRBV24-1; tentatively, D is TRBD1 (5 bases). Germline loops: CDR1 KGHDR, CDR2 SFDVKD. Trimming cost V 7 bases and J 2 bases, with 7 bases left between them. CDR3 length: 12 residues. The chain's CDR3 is CATRDSNYGYTF. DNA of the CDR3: TGTGCCACCAGAGACAGCAACTATGGCTACACCTTC.

The CDR3 DNA is TGTGCCAGCTCACCAAGGACAGGGACTGGGGAGACCCAGTACTTC. Protein: CASSPRTGTGETQYF. V is TRBV18 and J is TRBJ2-5; 8 positions agree with TRBD1. The CDR3 length is 15 residues. Germline V gene data show CDR1 as KGHSH and CDR2 as LQKENI. J was trimmed by 5 bases and V by 2 bases; bases with no gene match: 7.

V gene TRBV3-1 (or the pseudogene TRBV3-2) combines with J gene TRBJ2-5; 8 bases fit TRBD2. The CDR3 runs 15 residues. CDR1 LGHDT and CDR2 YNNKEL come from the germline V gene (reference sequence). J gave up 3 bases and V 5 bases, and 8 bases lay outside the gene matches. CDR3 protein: CASSARGGPKETQYF. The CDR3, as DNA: TGTGCCAGCAGCGCCCGCGGGGGGCCTAAAGAGACCCAGTACTTC.

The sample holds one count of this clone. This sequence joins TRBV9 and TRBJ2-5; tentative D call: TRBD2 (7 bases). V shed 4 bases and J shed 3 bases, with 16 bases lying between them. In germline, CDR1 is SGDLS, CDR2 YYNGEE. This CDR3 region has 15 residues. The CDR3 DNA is TGTGCCAGCAGCCAAGGGGGGGCAGGGAAAGAGACCCAGTACTTC. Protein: CASSQGGAGKETQYF.

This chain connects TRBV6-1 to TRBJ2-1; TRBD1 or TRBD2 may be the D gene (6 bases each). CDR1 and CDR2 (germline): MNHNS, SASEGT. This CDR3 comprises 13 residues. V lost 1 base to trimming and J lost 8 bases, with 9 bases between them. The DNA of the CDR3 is TGTGCCAGCAGTGAAGTGGGGGGCTATGAGCAGTTCTTC. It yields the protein CASSEVGGYEQFF.

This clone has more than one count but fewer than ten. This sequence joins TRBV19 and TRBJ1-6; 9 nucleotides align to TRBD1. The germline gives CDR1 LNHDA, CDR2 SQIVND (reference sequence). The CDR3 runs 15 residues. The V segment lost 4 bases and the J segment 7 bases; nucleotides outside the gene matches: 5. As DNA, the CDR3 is TGTGCCAGTAGTACCTCGGGACAGGGAAATTCACCCCTCCACTTT. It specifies CASSTSGQGNSPLHF.

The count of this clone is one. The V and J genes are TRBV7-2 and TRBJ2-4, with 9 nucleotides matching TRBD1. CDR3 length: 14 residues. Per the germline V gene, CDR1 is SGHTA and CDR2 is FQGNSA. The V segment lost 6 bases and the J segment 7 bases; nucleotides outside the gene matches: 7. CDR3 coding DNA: TGTGCCAGCAGTTACAGGGGGCGCGCGAACATTCAGTACTTC. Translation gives CASSYRGRANIQYF.

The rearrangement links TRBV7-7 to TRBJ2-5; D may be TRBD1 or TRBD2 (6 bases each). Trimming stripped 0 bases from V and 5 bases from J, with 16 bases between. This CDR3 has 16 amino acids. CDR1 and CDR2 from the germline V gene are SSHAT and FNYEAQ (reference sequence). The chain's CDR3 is CASSLAIRGAGETQYF. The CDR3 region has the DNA TGTGCCAGCAGCTTAGCGATTAGGGGGGCCGGGGAGACCCAGTACTTC.

The CDR3 reads CASSLLGDNSYEQYF. The CDR3 nucleotides are TGTGCCAGCAGCCTTCTCGGGGACAACTCCTACGAGCAGTACTTC. The rearrangement links TRBV5-6 to TRBJ2-7; TRBD1 might be the D (6 bases). Trimming pared 4 bases from V and 0 bases from J, leaving 14 bases between. Germline V lookup: CDR1 SGHDT, CDR2 YYEEEE. The CDR3 covers 15 residues.

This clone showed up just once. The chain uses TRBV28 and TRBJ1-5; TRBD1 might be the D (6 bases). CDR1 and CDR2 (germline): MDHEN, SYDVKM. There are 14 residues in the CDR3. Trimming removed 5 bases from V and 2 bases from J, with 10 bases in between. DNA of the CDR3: TGTGCCAGCAGTACAGGGAGCGGCAATCAGCCCCAGCATTTT. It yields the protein CASSTGSGNQPQHF.

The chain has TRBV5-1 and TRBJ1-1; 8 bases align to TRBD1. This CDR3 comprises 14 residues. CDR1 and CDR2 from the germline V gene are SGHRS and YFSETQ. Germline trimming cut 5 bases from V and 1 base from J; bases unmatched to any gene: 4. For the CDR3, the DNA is TGCGCCAGCAGGGTGGGACAGGAGAACACTGAAGCTTTCTTT. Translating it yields CASRVGQENTEAFF.

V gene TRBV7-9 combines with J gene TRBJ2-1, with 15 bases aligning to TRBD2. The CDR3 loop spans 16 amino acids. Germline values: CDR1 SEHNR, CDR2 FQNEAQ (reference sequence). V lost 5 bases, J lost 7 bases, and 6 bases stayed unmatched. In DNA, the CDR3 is TGTGCCAGCAGCCCAAGGACTAGCGGGGGGGCGAATGAGCAGTTCTTC. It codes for CASSPRTSGGANEQFF.

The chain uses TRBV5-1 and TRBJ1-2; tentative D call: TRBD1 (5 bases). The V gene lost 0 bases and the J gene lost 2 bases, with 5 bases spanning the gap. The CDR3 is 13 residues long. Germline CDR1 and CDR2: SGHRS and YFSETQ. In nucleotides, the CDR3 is TGCGCCAGCAGCTTGGGACAGAACTATGGCTACACCTTC. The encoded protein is CASSLGQNYGYTF.

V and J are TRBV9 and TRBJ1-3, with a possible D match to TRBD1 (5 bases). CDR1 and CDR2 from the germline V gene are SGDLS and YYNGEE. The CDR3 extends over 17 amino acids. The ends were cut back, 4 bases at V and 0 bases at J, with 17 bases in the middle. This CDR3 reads CASSTSPTASSGNTIYF. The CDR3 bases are TGTGCCAGCAGCACCTCTCCGACAGCGAGCTCTGGAAACACCATATATTTT.